This T cell receptor (beta chain) emerged from a study of shared clonotypes between healthy human individuals. CDR1 is LGHNA, CDR2 YNFKEQ, per germline. The CDR3 has 15 amino acids. V dropped 0 bases and J dropped 3; count of bases not matched to a gene: 5. The donors, all of them Caucasian adults, lived in Nashville, Tennessee. Study results and limitations: Naive CD4 clonotypes overlapped across a few donors at approximately 4.5%.

Comments on this clone: Its antigen remains unknown.

This table comes from immunoSEQ multiplex PCR, and its TCRdb copy is limited to in-frame clones, with some not included. Counted here are approximately 2.5 million clones, 90% to 95% occurring once; the ten biggest clones make up around 0.15%. The receptor was derived from a man aged 18 to 30 in good health. V gene TRBV4-2 combines with J gene TRBJ2-7; 7 positions agree with TRBD1. Sequencing was carried out using naive CD4+ T cells sorted from blood. The subset: CD45RA+ positively selected. CDR3 DNA: TGTGCCAGCAGCCAAGACGGGACAGTATTCTACGAGCAGTACTTC. It yields the protein CASSQDGTVFYEQYF.